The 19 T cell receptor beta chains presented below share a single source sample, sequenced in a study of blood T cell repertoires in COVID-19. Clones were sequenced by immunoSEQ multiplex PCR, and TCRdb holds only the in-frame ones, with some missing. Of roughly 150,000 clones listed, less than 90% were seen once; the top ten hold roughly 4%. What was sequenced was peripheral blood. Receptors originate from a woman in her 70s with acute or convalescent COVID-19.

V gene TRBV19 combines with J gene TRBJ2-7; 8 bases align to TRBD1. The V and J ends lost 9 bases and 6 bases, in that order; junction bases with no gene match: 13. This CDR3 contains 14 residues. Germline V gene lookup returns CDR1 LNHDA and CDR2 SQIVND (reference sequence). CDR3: CASTLRQGFSEQYF. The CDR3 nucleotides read TGTGCCAGCACCCTAAGACAGGGGTTTAGCGAGCAGTACTTC.

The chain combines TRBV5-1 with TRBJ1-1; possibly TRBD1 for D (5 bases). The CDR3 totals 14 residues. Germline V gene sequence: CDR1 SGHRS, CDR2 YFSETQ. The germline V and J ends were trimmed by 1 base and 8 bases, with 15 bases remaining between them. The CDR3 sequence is CASSLTGRDLEAFF. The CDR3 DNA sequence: TGCGCCAGCAGCTTGACTGGTCGGGACTTAGAAGCTTTCTTT.

In DNA, the CDR3 is TGTGCCAGCAGTTTTCCCCAGGGGGCAGGTGGAAACACCATATATTTT. Amino acid sequence: CASSFPQGAGGNTIYF. J is TRBJ1-3 and V is TRBV28, with 8 bases that match TRBD1. Germline V gene data show CDR1 as MDHEN and CDR2 as SYDVKM. The CDR3 spans 16 residues. V trimming: 3 bases; J trimming: 3 bases; junction bases outside the gene matches: 7. The whole variable domain, remainder taken from reference TRBV28 and TRBJ1-3, is DVKVTQSSRYLVKRTGEKVFLECVQDMDHENMFWYRQDPGLGLRLIYFSYDVKMKEKGDIPEGYSVSREKKERFSLILESASTNQTSMYLCASSFPQGAGGNTIYFGEGSWLTVV.

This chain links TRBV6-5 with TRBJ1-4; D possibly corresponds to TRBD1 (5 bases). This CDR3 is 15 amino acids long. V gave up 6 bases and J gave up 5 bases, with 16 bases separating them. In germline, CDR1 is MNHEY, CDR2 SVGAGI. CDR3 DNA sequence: TGTGCCAGCAGACCCGACAGTCTTAGAAATGAAAAACTGTTTTTT. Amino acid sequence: CASRPDSLRNEKLFF.

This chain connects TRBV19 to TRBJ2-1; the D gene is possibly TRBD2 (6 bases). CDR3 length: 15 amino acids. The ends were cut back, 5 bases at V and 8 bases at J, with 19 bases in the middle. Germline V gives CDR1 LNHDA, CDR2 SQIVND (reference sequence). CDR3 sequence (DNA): TGTGCCAGTAGTCCAAGCGGGTTACTCGTCTATGAGCAGTTCTTC. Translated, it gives CASSPSGLLVYEQFF.

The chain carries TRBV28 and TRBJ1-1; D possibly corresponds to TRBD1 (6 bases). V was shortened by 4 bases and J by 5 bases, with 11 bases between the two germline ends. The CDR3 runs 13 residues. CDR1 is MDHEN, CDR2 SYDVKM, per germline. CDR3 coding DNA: TGTGCCAGCAGTTACAGGGTTGGTACTGAAGCTTTCTTT. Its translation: CASSYRVGTEAFF.

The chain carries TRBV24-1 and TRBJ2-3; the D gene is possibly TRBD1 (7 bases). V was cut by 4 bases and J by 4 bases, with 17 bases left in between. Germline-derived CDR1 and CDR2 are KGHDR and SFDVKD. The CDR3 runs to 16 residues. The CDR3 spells CATSDPGGPGSDTQYF. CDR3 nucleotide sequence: TGTGCCACCAGTGACCCAGGGGGGCCTGGTTCAGATACGCAGTATTTT.

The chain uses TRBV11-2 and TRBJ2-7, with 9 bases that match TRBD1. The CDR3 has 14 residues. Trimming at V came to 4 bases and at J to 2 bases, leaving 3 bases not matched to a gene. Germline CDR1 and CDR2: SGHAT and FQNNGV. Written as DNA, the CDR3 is TGTGCCAGCAGCTATGGGGACAGGGCCTACGAGCAGTACTTC. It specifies CASSYGDRAYEQYF. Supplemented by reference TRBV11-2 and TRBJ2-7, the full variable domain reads EAGVAQSPRYKIIEKRQSVAFWCNPISGHATLYWYQQILGQGPKLLIQFQNNGVVDDSQLPKDRFSAERLKGVDSTLKIQPAKLEDSAVYLCASSYGDRAYEQYFGPGTRLTVT.

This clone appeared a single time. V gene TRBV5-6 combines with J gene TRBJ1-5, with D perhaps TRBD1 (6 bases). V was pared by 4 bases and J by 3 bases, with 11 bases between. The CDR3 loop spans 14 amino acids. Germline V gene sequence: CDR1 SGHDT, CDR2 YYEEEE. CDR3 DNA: TGTGCCAGCAGCCGGGCAGGGGACAATCAGCCCCAGCATTTT. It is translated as CASSRAGDNQPQHF.

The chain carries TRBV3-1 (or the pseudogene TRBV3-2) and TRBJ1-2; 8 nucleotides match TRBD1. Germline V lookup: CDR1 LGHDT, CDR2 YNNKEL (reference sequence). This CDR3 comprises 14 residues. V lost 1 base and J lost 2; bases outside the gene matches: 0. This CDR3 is CASSQGTGNYGYTF. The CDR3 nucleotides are TGTGCCAGCAGCCAAGGGACAGGGAACTATGGCTACACCTTC.

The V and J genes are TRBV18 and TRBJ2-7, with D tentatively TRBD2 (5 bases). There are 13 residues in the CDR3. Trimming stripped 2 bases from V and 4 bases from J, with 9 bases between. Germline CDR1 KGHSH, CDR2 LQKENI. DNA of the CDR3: TGTGCCAGCTCACCAAGGAGGTCGTACGAGCAGTACTTC. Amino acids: CASSPRRSYEQYF.

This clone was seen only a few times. CDR3 loop: CASSLAPQGTQVLNYGYTF. The CDR3 nucleotides are TGTGCCAGCAGCTTAGCGCCCCAGGGGACGCAGGTACTCAACTATGGCTACACCTTC. This chain links TRBV7-2 with TRBJ1-2, with D perhaps TRBD1 (6 bases). The CDR3 is 19 amino acids. V lost 0 bases and J 2 bases, leaving 22 bases between the germline ends. CDR1 and CDR2 from the germline V gene are SGHTA and FQGNSA.

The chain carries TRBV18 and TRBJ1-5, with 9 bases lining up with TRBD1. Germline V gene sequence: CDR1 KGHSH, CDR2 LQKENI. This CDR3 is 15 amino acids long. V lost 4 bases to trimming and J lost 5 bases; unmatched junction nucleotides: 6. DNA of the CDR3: TGTGCCAGCTCACGGTGGACAGGGGACGATCAGCCCCAGCATTTT. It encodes CASSRWTGDDQPQHF.

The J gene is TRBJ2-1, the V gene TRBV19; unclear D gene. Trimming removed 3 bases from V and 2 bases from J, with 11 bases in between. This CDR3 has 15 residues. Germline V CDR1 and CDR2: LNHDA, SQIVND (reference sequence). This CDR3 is CASSMRPTAYNEQFF. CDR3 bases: TGTGCCAGTAGTATGAGGCCCACTGCCTACAATGAGCAGTTCTTC.

The CDR3 loop is CASSIGHQETQYF. As DNA, the CDR3 is TGTGCCAGCAGCATCGGACATCAAGAGACCCAGTACTTC. The chain links TRBV13 to TRBJ2-5; the D gene is possibly TRBD1 (5 bases). The CDR3 loop spans 13 amino acids. Trimming left V 5 bases short and J 2 bases short, with 9 bases between. Looked up from germline, CDR1 is PRHDT and CDR2 is FYEKMQ (reference sequence).

As DNA, the CDR3 is TGTGCCAGCAGCCGGGACAGGACTAATGAAAAACTGTTTTTT. This sequence encodes CASSRDRTNEKLFF. The chain recombines TRBV6-5 with TRBJ1-4; TRBD1 aligns across 8 bases. Per the germline V gene, CDR1 is MNHEY and CDR2 is SVGAGI. The CDR3 is 14 amino acids. The V and J ends lost 6 bases and 2 bases, in that order; junction bases with no gene match: 2.

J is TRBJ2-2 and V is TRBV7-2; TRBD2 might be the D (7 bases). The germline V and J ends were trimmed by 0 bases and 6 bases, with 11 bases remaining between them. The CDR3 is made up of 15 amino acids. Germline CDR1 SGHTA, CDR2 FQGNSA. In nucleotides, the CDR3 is TGTGCCAGCAGCTTAGCGCTCGGGGGGCCCGGGGAGCTGTTTTTT. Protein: CASSLALGGPGELFF.

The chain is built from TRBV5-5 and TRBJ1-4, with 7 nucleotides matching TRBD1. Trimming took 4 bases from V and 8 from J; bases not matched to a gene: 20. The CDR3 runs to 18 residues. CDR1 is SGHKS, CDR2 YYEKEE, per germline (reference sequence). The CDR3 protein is CASSHRVPLQGSGEKLFF. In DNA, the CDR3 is TGTGCCAGCAGCCATAGAGTCCCGCTACAGGGGTCAGGGGAAAAACTGTTTTTT.

CDR3 coding DNA: TGTGCCAGCAACTCAGGGGGCGCGGGGACTGAAGCTTTCTTT. Protein sequence: CASNSGGAGTEAFF. The chain recombines TRBV6-6 with TRBJ1-1; TRBD1 matches 8 bases. J gave up 5 bases and V 7 bases, and 9 bases lay outside the gene matches. The V gene's germline CDR1 is MNHNY and CDR2 SVGAGI (reference sequence). This CDR3 region has 14 residues.